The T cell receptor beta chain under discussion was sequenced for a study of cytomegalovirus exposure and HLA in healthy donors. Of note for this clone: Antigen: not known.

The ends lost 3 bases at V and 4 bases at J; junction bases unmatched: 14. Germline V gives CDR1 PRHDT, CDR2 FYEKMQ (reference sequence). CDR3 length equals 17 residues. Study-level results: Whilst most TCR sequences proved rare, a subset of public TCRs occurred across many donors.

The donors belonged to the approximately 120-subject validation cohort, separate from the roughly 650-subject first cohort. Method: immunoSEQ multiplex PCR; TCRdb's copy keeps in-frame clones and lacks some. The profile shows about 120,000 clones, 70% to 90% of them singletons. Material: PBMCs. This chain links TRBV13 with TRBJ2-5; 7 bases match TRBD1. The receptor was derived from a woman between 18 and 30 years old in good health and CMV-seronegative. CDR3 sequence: CASSFGGQADRGETQYF. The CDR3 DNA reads TGTGCCAGCAGCTTTGGCGGACAGGCCGACCGGGGAGAGACCCAGTACTTC. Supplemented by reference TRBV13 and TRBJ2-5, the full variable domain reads AAGVIQSPRHLIKEKRETATLKCYPIPRHDTVYWYQQGPGQDPQFLISFYEKMQSDKGSIPDRFSAQQFSDYHSELNMSSLELGDSALYFCASSFGGQADRGETQYFGPGTRLLVL.